This T cell receptor (beta chain) was captured by sequencing in a study of beta chain features in type 1 diabetes. Sequenced material consisted of expressed TCRB transcripts (all of the isolated RNA was reverse transcribed). TCRdb keeps only in-frame clones here, not all; method: immunoSEQ multiplex PCR. The sample includes 350,000 or so clones, 15% to 20% of them seen just once. Sorting that relied on CD45RO/CCR7/CD25/CD127/CD95/CD27 yielded CD4+ naive, central memory, regulatory and stem cell-like memory cells. What was sequenced was naive CD4+ T cells from blood. The TCR sequence derives from a woman younger than 30 in good health.

The CDR3 DNA is TGTGCCAGCAGCCCCGGGGGGGCAGTTGAGACCCAGTACTTC. Encoded protein: CASSPGGAVETQYF. The chain recombines TRBV7-2 with TRBJ2-5, with 8 bases fitting TRBD2. After removal of 5 bases from V and 5 bases from J, the junction contained 7 bases not matched to a gene. Germline V gene lookup returns CDR1 SGHTA and CDR2 FQGNSA. CDR3 length equals 14 residues.